These 3 T cell receptor beta chains originate from one sample sequenced in a study of neurological immune-mediated disorders. TCRdb re-derived calls from the 5' RACE reads in MiXCR, one entry per CDR3 protein. The data hold about 22,000 distinct CDR3 sequences, with around 6.2% observed a single time. Sequenced: CD8+ T cells from blood. The source of these receptors is a man aged 18 to 29 in good health.

This clonotype has at least ten counts. This CDR3 reads CSALQQRRFNPGTQYF. DNA for the CDR3: TGCAGCGCATTACAGCAGCGGAGGTTCAACCCGGGGACCCAGTACTTC. The chain combines TRBV20-1 with TRBJ2-5; D may be TRBD2 (5 bases). The CDR3 has 16 amino acids. Germline V CDR1 and CDR2: DFQATT, SNEGSKA (reference sequence).

The sample holds many counts of this clonotype. The chain is built from TRBV5-1 and TRBJ2-2, with D tentatively TRBD2 (6 bases). V was cut by 0 bases and J by 0 bases, with 9 bases left in between. CDR1 is SGHRS and CDR2 is YFSETQ in the germline V gene. The CDR3 contains 16 residues. Here the CDR3 DNA reads TGCGCCAGCAGCTTGGGGAGGGATCCGAACACCGGGGAGCTGTTTTTT. It codes for CASSLGRDPNTGELFF.

This clonotype was counted ten times or more. The chain has TRBV3-1 and TRBJ2-5; the D is unclear. This CDR3 region has 12 residues. The germline V and J ends were trimmed by 1 base and 4 bases, with 4 bases remaining between them. Per the germline V gene, CDR1 is LGHDT and CDR2 is YNNKEL (reference sequence). The chain's CDR3 is CASSQVGETQYF. DNA of the CDR3: TGTGCCAGCAGCCAAGTCGGAGAGACCCAGTACTTC.